The rows below give T cell receptor beta chains drawn from one sample of a study of blood T cell repertoires in COVID-19. Method: immunoSEQ multiplex PCR; TCRdb's copy keeps in-frame clones and lacks some. In the table there are 100,000 or so clones, approximately 76% of which are singletons. Sequenced sample: peripheral blood. These receptors all come from a woman aged 70-85 years with acute or convalescent COVID-19. Both conserved end residues are part of each CDR3. Each record gives: D gene, clone size, J gene, V gene, CDR3 DNA, CDR3 protein. D genes are given only for firm matches. Rows may omit the clone size; those that give it use once, few, many or a size class.

- - TRBJ2-7 TRBV10-3 TGTGCCATCACCCAGGACATCTCCTACGAGCAGTACTTC CAITQDISYEQYF
- - TRBJ1-1 TRBV30 TGTGCCTGGAGTTCTCTCAACACTGAAGCTTTCTTT CAWSSLNTEAFF
TRBD2 - TRBJ2-1 TRBV7-9 TGTGCCAGCAGCTGGGGTGGTGGTGGGCTAGCGGGGGACCCCAATGAGCAGTTCTTC CASSWGGGGLAGDPNEQFF
- few TRBJ1-1 TRBV10-1 TGCGCCAGCAGACGTGGAGTGAACACTGAAGCTTTCTTT CASRRGVNTEAFF
- - TRBJ1-5 TRBV6-5 TGTGCCAGCAGGTTGGGAGGGGATCAGCCCCAGCATTTT CASRLGGDQPQHF
TRBD2 - TRBJ2-5 TRBV19 TGTGCCAGTAGTACCCCTGATGGACTAGCGGGGTACCAAGAGACCCAGTACTTC CASSTPDGLAGYQETQYF
- - TRBJ2-5 TRBV6-5 TGTGCCAGCAGTCTCCAGGGGTTCGGGACCCAGTACTTC CASSLQGFGTQYF
- - TRBJ2-3 TRBV18 TGTGCCAGCTCACCCGGAGGCACAGATACGCAGTATTTT CASSPGGTDTQYF
- - TRBJ2-5 TRBV27 TGTGCCAGCAGTCCCCGGATGGCGGGCTGGGAGACCCAGTACTTC CASSPRMAGWETQYF
TRBD1 - TRBJ1-1 TRBV19 TGTGCCAGTAGTATTAGCGAGGGGGCGGCTTTCTTT CASSISEGAAFF
- - TRBJ2-2 TRBV24-1 TGTGCCACCAGTGATTTAGCGGGCGGAGTCGTAGGCACCGGGGAGCTGTTTTTT CATSDLAGGVVGTGELFF
- - TRBJ1-2 TRBV6-5 TGTGCCAGCAGTTACTCGGTGGAGGGGTATGGCTACACCTTC CASSYSVEGYGYTF
- - TRBJ1-1 TRBV5-1 TGCGCCAGCAGCTTGGGCATTGAGGCTTTCTTT CASSLGIEAFF
- - TRBJ2-7 TRBV7-9 TGTGCCAGCAGCTCATCCACAACCTACGAGCAGTACTTC CASSSSTTYEQYF
- - TRBJ1-2 TRBV2 TGTGCCAGCAGTGTAGAGCAGGCAGGGCCTAACTATGGCTACACCTTC CASSVEQAGPNYGYTF
TRBD1 - TRBJ1-2 TRBV10-3 TGTGCCATCAGTGACACCACGGGACAGGGAAACTATGGCTACACCTTC CAISDTTGQGNYGYTF
TRBD2 - TRBJ2-1 TRBV9 TGTGCCAGCAGCCCCCGTAGCGGGGATTTCTACAATGAGCAGTTCTTC CASSPRSGDFYNEQFF
- - TRBJ1-1 TRBV3-1/TRBV3-2 TGTGCCAGCAGCCGGTACAGGGACACTGAAGCTTTCTTT CASSRYRDTEAFF
- few TRBJ1-3 TRBV6-5 TGTGCCAGCAAGCACCGTGGGAGGCCTGGAAACACCATATATTTT CASKHRGRPGNTIYF
TRBD2 - TRBJ2-7 TRBV5-1 TGCGCCAGCAGCTTACGGACTAGTCTCTCCTACGAGCAGTACTTC CASSLRTSLSYEQYF